The T cell receptor beta chain under discussion was sequenced for a study of regulatory T cells in long-lasting Graves disease. Study outcomes and limitations: Shared public clonotypes totalled 2,741 in persistent patients, compared with over 800 in new patients.

V dropped 2 bases and J dropped 8 bases, with 15 bases sitting between them. This CDR3 has 15 residues. TCR beta libraries were built with iRepertoire HTBI primers and Arm-PCR of CDR3 regions. TCRdb reanalysed the multiplex PCR reads using MiXCR and keeps one entry per CDR3 protein. The sample holds 310,000 or so distinct CDR3 sequences, about 20% seen once. Time point here: persistent/refractory GD, antithyroid drugs over 5 years with positive TRAb. PBMC-derived RNA was used for the TCR library. For this clonotype: Its antigen is still unknown.

The sequencing used peripheral blood mononuclear cells (PBMCs), collected when the disease was refractory, from a patient treated with antithyroid drugs. The sequence was obtained from a female donor with Graves disease. The genes are TRBV12-3 or TRBV12-4 and TRBJ1-4, with a tentative D call TRBD1 (6 bases). The CDR3 loop reads CASSLRTAAGEKLFF. CDR3 in DNA: TGTGCCAGCAGTTTAAGGACAGCCGCCGGGGAAAAACTGTTTTTT.